The present T cell receptor (beta chain) was sequenced within a study of blood T cell repertoires in COVID-19. At the level of the study: Nucleic acid was either cDNA or gDNA, and it came from T cells, B-cell-depleted T cells, or PBMCs.

Sequencing was performed with immunoSEQ multiplex PCR; in TCRdb, only in-frame clones are kept and a portion is missing. The top ten hold roughly 0.6% of the sample, which has over 150,000 clones, approximately 86% seen once. V dropped 5 bases and J dropped 1 base, with 5 bases sitting between them. The CDR3 covers 12 residues. In germline, CDR1 is SGHNT, CDR2 YENEEA. Patients at the Seattle site were enrolled during active infection and followed longitudinally. Sequenced: peripheral blood. The chain uses TRBV11-3 and TRBJ1-1, with D unclear. The TCR originated in a man aged 55 to 69 with COVID-19, enrolled during active disease. In nucleotides, the CDR3 is TGTGCCAGCAGCCCCCGGAACACTGAAGCTTTCTTT. It specifies CASSPRNTEAFF.